This T cell receptor (beta chain) is from a study of shared clonotypes between healthy human individuals. Overall study results and limits: Naive CD4 clonotype sharing across a few donors was about 5%. Memory subsets generally showed lower estimated richness than naive subsets.

Per the germline V gene, CDR1 is MGHDK and CDR2 is SYGVNS. The CDR3 sequence is 13 residues long. V was clipped by 6 bases and J by 0 bases, with 9 bases between them. Splitting the CD4+ cells yielded a CD45RA+ naive subset and a CD45RA-negative memory subset. Comment on this clone: Its antigen is undetermined.

In the sorted-subset replicate PCRs, 200 ng DNA, 25,000 to 30,000 T cell genomes, was used. TCRdb keeps only in-frame clones here, not all; method: immunoSEQ multiplex PCR. The sample holds hundreds of thousands of clones, 96% seen once. Input material: naive CD4+ T cells sorted from blood. Subset of the sample: CD45RA+ positively selected. The gene calls are TRBV25-1 and TRBJ2-7; D is unclear. The clonotype originates from a woman aged 25 to 45 in good health. This CDR3 reads CASRVTGSYEQYF. In DNA form, the CDR3 reads TGTGCCAGCAGGGTCACTGGCTCCTACGAGCAGTACTTC.